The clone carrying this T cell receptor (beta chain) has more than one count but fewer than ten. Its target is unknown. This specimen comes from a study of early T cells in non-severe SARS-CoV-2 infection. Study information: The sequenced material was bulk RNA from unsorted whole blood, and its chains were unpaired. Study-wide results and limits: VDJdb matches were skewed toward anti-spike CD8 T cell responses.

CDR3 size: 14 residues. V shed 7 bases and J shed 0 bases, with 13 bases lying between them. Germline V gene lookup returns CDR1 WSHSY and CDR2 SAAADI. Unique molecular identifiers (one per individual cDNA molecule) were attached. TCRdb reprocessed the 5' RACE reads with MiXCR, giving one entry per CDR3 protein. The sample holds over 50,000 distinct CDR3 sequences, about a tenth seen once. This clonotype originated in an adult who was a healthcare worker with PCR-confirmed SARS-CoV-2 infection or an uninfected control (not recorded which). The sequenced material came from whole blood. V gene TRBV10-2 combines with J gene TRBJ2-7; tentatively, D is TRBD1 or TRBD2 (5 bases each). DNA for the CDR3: TGCGCCAGCACTGGGACCGAAAGCTCCTACGAGCAGTACTTC. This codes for CASTGTESSYEQYF.